The 13 T cell receptor beta chains presented below share a single source sample, sequenced in a study of naive and memory T cell subsets. Ligated cDNA underwent four rounds of PCR with nested alpha and beta constant region primers and SP2. TCRdb processed the 5' RACE reads anew with MiXCR; each CDR3 protein has one entry. The sample includes tens of thousands of distinct CDR3 sequences, 4.7% of them seen just once. TCR cDNA received a 3' ligated oligonucleotide that carried a UMI. These receptor sequences come from a female donor in good health.

This clonotype was recorded at least ten times. The chain recombines TRBV29-1 with TRBJ1-1, with D perhaps matching TRBD1 (5 bases). The V gene's germline CDR1 is SQVTM and CDR2 ANQGSEA. Trimming took off 0 bases at V and 3 bases at J, with 11 bases between the two ends. This CDR3 comprises 14 residues. The CDR3 nucleotides read TGCAGCGTTGAAGATAGCAGGGCAGACACTGAAGCTTTCTTT. Its protein is CSVEDSRADTEAFF.

Concerning this clonotype itself: The junction differs from germline at one of its ends, possibly a read error. The chain employs TRBV12-5 and TRBJ2-5; D perhaps matches TRBD2 (8 bases). Germline assignment: CDR1 LGHNT and CDR2 FRNRAP. The CDR3 has 13 residues. The CDR3 region has the DNA TGTGCTGGTGGTAACCGGGAGGGGGCGACCCAGTACTTC. Protein sequence: CAGGNREGATQYF.

V is TRBV19 and J is TRBJ2-1, with TRBD2 matching 13 bases. The CDR3 runs to 17 residues. Unmatched junction bases numbered 5, after V lost 6 bases and J lost 0 bases. In germline, CDR1 is LNHDA, CDR2 SQIVND (reference sequence). The CDR3 DNA reads as TGTGCCAGTAGACGACTAGCGGGAGGCCCCTCCTACAATGAGCAGTTCTTC. Its translation: CASRRLAGGPSYNEQFF.

This clonotype has a handful of counts. The V and J genes are TRBV6-5 and TRBJ2-2; TRBD2 matches 8 bases. There are 18 residues in the CDR3. V lost 0 bases, J lost 5 bases, and 11 bases stayed unmatched. Germline V gives CDR1 MNHEY, CDR2 SVGAGI. CDR3: CASSYSLLAGGGTGELFF. The CDR3, as DNA: TGTGCCAGCAGTTACTCTCTACTGGCGGGAGGAGGTACCGGGGAGCTGTTTTTT.

This clonotype was seen many times. This sequence joins TRBV7-2 and TRBJ2-3; the match to TRBD2 covers 8 bases. This CDR3 comprises 16 residues. The junction had 11 bases not matched to a gene; V was cut back by 5 bases and J by 4 bases. Per germline, CDR1 SGHTA and CDR2 FQGNSA. As DNA, the CDR3 is TGTGCCAGCAGCCAAAGGACTAGCCAGGCGGCAGATACGCAGTATTTT. Amino acids: CASSQRTSQAADTQYF. Filled out from reference TRBV7-2 and TRBJ2-3, the complete variable domain reads GAGVSQSPSNKVTEKGKDVELRCDPISGHTALYWYRQSLGQGLEFLIYFQGNSAPDKSGLPSDRFSAERTGGSVSTLTIQRTQQEDSAVYLCASSQRTSQAADTQYFGPGTRLTVL.

This clonotype was observed a few times. The chain joins TRBV5-1 to TRBJ1-1; D not certain. The V end was cut by 4 bases, the J end by 0 bases, with 22 bases between. CDR1 is SGHRS, CDR2 YFSETQ, per germline. CDR3 length: 18 residues. CDR3 bases: TGCGCCAGCAGCCCGATTGAACCATGGCGGGGTATGAACACTGAAGCTTTCTTT. Amino acid sequence: CASSPIEPWRGMNTEAFF.

The chain combines TRBV3-1 with TRBJ2-7; 14 bases map to TRBD2. The CDR3 totals 18 residues. Germline V gene sequence: CDR1 LGHDT, CDR2 YNNKEL (reference sequence). J gave up 3 bases and V 4 bases, and 11 bases lay outside the gene matches. CDR3 protein: CASSPGTSGRECYYEQYF. CDR3 nucleotide sequence: TGTGCCAGCAGCCCGGGGACTAGCGGGAGAGAATGTTACTACGAGCAGTACTTC.

This clonotype has a count of ten or more. This chain links TRBV29-1 with TRBJ2-3; 10 bases agree with TRBD1. The CDR3 is 14 amino acids. With V trimmed by 2 bases and J by 3 bases, 2 bases remained unmatched. Germline V gives CDR1 SQVTM, CDR2 ANQGSEA. The CDR3 DNA reads TGCAGCGTTGAACCGGGACAGGGGACAGATACGCAGTATTTT. Translated, it gives CSVEPGQGTDTQYF.

This clonotype was seen repeatedly, ten times or more. The V call is TRBV20-1, the J call TRBJ2-3, with TRBD2 as a possible D gene (5 bases). Germline CDR1 is DFQATT and CDR2 is SNEGSKA (reference sequence). Trimming removed 3 bases from V and 6 bases from J, with 16 bases in between. The CDR3 spans 14 residues. CDR3 bases: TGCAGTGCTAGCATTGGTCGAGGGCTGGATACGCAGTATTTT. It codes for CSASIGRGLDTQYF.

This clonotype was observed at least ten times. This chain joins TRBV4-3 and TRBJ2-3; TRBD1 might be the D (5 bases). Trimming pared 4 bases from V and 2 bases from J, leaving 16 bases between. The CDR3 extends over 16 amino acids. Per the germline V gene, CDR1 is LGHNA and CDR2 is YSLEER. DNA of the CDR3: TGCGCCAGCAGCCCCCGTGGGGCGGAAGACACAGATACGCAGTATTTT. Its translation: CASSPRGAEDTDTQYF.

This clonotype was counted at least ten times. The rearrangement uses TRBV20-1 and TRBJ2-3; D remains ambiguous. The V gene's germline CDR1 is DFQATT and CDR2 SNEGSKA (reference sequence). V was shortened by 3 bases and J by 4 bases, with 11 bases between the two germline ends. The CDR3 contains 13 residues. The CDR3 here is CSASRPGADTQYF. The CDR3 DNA follows: TGCAGTGCTAGTCGGCCAGGAGCAGATACGCAGTATTTT.

The chain is built from TRBV30 and TRBJ2-1; D may correspond to TRBD1 or TRBD2 (5 bases each). The CDR3 is made up of 14 amino acids. CDR1 and CDR2 (germline): GTSNPN, SVGIG (reference sequence). V gave up 4 bases and J gave up 6 bases, with 16 bases separating them. DNA for the CDR3: TGTGCCTGGATTTGGGGGAGTAAGTCCAATGAGCAGTTCTTC. Encoded protein: CAWIWGSKSNEQFF.

This clonotype was seen many times. The V gene is TRBV19, the J gene TRBJ2-7; D perhaps matches TRBD1 (7 bases). The CDR3 length is 12 residues. From germline, CDR1 is LNHDA and CDR2 SQIVND (reference sequence). V was cut by 9 bases and J by 3 bases, with 12 bases left in between. The CDR3 here is CARAGGSYEQYF. The CDR3 DNA is TGTGCCAGAGCAGGGGGGAGCTACGAGCAGTACTTC.